This passage covers 29 T cell receptor beta chains from one sample sequenced in a study of beta chain features in type 1 diabetes. The whole isolated RNA underwent reverse transcription, so sequencing captured expressed TCRB transcripts. TCRdb keeps only in-frame clones here, not all; method: immunoSEQ multiplex PCR. The sample holds over 65,000 clones, under 35% seen once. Input material: stem cell memory CD4+ T cells from blood. The receptors here all came from a woman between 18 and 29 years old in good health.

This chain links TRBV25-1 with TRBJ1-6; 11 bases are a match to TRBD1. This CDR3 has 14 residues. In germline, CDR1 is MGHDK, CDR2 SYGVNS. The ends lost 3 bases at V and 14 bases at J; junction bases unmatched: 6. For the CDR3, the DNA is TGTGCCAGCAGTGATTCAGGACAGGGGGCCACCCTCCACTTT. Translation: CASSDSGQGATLHF.

This clone occurred a few times. The genes are TRBV4-2 and TRBJ2-4, with TRBD2 matching 8 bases. There are 16 residues in the CDR3. Trimming removed 4 bases from V and 1 base from J; junction bases left unmatched: 6. CDR1 is LGHNA and CDR2 is YNFKEQ in the germline V gene. CDR3 sequence: CASSLRGGAAKNIQYF. CDR3 DNA sequence: TGTGCCAGCAGCCTCCGGGGGGGGGCGGCCAAAAACATTCAGTACTTC.

V usage is TRBV14 and J usage is TRBJ1-2, with no clear D. Germline lookup yields CDR1 SGHDN and CDR2 FVKESK. The ends were cut back, 0 bases at V and 5 bases at J, with 7 bases in the middle. The CDR3 spans 13 residues. As DNA, the CDR3 is TGTGCCAGCAGCCAAGATCGCGCTTATGGCTACACCTTC. Translated, it gives CASSQDRAYGYTF.

Ten or more counts support this clone. Other nucleotide sequences from this sample produce the same CDR3. The chain uses TRBV7-2 and TRBJ1-5; unclear D gene. The CDR3 sequence is 13 residues long. The germline V gene has CDR1 SGHTA and CDR2 FQGNSA. The V and J ends lost 2 bases and 2 bases respectively, with 4 bases between them. The CDR3 is CASSLQGNQPQHF. For the CDR3, the DNA is TGTGCCAGCAGCTTACAGGGCAATCAGCCCCAGCATTTT.

The chain carries TRBV7-2 and TRBJ1-6, with D perhaps matching TRBD1 (6 bases). The CDR3 has 13 amino acids. The germline V gene has CDR1 SGHTA and CDR2 FQGNSA. V lost 5 bases and J lost 10, with 12 bases in between. In nucleotides, the CDR3 is TGTGCCAGCAGCGGAACAGGGAGCTCACCCCTCCACTTT. Protein: CASSGTGSSPLHF.

V gene TRBV7-2 combines with J gene TRBJ1-5; maybe TRBD1 (6 bases). Germline V gene lookup returns CDR1 SGHTA and CDR2 FQGNSA. The CDR3 has 15 residues. Trimming removed 2 bases from V and 7 bases from J, with 15 bases in between. CDR3 coding DNA: TGTGCCAGCAGCTTAAAGTGCAGGGGAGAGCAGCCCCAGCATTTT. Residues: CASSLKCRGEQPQHF.

This clone was counted only a few times. This sequence joins TRBV7-8 and TRBJ2-5; D gene uncertain. Trimming left V 3 bases short and J 5 bases short, with 13 bases between. CDR1 and CDR2 (germline): SGHVS, FQNEAQ. CDR3 size: 14 residues. DNA of the CDR3: TGTGCCAGCAGCTTGATGTGGGCGCAGGAGACCCAGTACTTC. It yields the protein CASSLMWAQETQYF.

In its sample, this clone was seen many times. This chain links TRBV7-3 with TRBJ1-4; 8 bases map to TRBD1. CDR3 length: 14 residues. J was trimmed by 6 bases and V by 4 bases; bases with no gene match: 4. Germline V gene data show CDR1 as SGHTA and CDR2 as FQGTGA. For the CDR3, the DNA is TGTGCCAGCAGCTCAACAGGGGGTGATGAAAAACTGTTTTTT. Residues: CASSSTGGDEKLFF.

This clone has just a few counts. The genes are TRBV28 and TRBJ2-3, with 9 bases identical to TRBD2. The germline V gene has CDR1 MDHEN and CDR2 SYDVKM. CDR3 size: 16 residues. Losses at the gene ends were 10 bases for V and 4 bases for J; bases not matched to a gene: 15. The CDR3 sequence: CATPGAGGPGADTQYF. In DNA, the CDR3 is TGTGCCACCCCAGGGGCGGGGGGGCCTGGGGCAGATACGCAGTATTTT.

This clone occurred a few times. V usage is TRBV5-1 and J usage is TRBJ2-3; 9 nucleotides align to TRBD2. Germline V CDR1 and CDR2: SGHRS, YFSETQ. Unmatched junction bases numbered 6, after V lost 1 base and J lost 0 bases. The CDR3 has 17 residues. CDR3 nucleotides: TGCGCCAGCAGCTTGAGGGCTAGCGGGGTCAGCACAGATACGCAGTATTTT. It codes for CASSLRASGVSTDTQYF.

Concerning this clone: Other DNA sequences in the sample encode the same CDR3. The J gene is TRBJ2-1, the V gene TRBV5-6; 9 bases are a match to TRBD2. The germline CDR1 and CDR2 sequences are SGHDT and YYEEEE. The CDR3 is made up of 13 amino acids. The junction had 6 bases not matched to a gene; V was cut back by 4 bases and J by 10 bases. The CDR3: CASSTGLASEQFF. The DNA for the CDR3 is TGTGCCAGCAGCACGGGACTAGCTAGCGAGCAGTTCTTC.

The V call is TRBV2, the J call TRBJ1-5; D gene ambiguous. This CDR3 has 13 amino acids. Trimming pared 3 bases from V and 4 bases from J, leaving 7 bases between. The V gene's germline CDR1 is SNHLY and CDR2 FYNNEI. DNA for the CDR3: TGTGCCAGCAGTGACCGGAGTAATCAGCCCCAGCATTTT. This sequence encodes CASSDRSNQPQHF. Looking up the rest from reference TRBV2 and TRBJ1-5 gives the full variable domain: EPEVTQTPSHQVTQMGQEVILRCVPISNHLYFYWYRQILGQKVEFLVSFYNNEISEKSEIFDDQFSVERPDGSNFTLKIRSTKLEDSAMYFCASSDRSNQPQHFGDGTRLSIL.

The chain combines TRBV5-1 with TRBJ2-3; a possible D gene is TRBD2 (6 bases). Germline V CDR1 and CDR2: SGHRS, YFSETQ. The CDR3 sequence is 14 residues long. With 1 base removed from V and 5 bases from J, the gap between germline ends came to 11 bases. The CDR3 DNA sequence: TGCGCCAGCAGCTTGTCCGGGAGCGGAGATACGCAGTATTTT. This sequence encodes CASSLSGSGDTQYF.

J is TRBJ1-4 and V is TRBV12-2; the DNA was not used to check the table's D call, TRBD1. TRBV12-2 is annotated as a pseudogene. The length of the CDR3 is 15 residues. CDR3 loop: CASRLEQGPNEKLFF. The CDR3 nucleotides are TGTGCAAGTCGCTTAGAGCAGGGTCCTAATGAAAAACTGTTTTTT.

This clone was counted between two and nine times. This rearrangement joins TRBV23-1 to TRBJ2-7, with 7 bases that match TRBD1. TRBV23-1 is an ORF; its function is uncertain. Germline trimming cut 11 bases from V and 2 bases from J; bases unmatched to any gene: 15. This CDR3 has 15 amino acids. In nucleotides, the CDR3 is TGCGCCCTTGTGCCACCGGGACAGAGAACCTACGAGCAGTACTTC. Translating it yields CALVPPGQRTYEQYF.

Only a few counts were recorded for this clone. The rearrangement uses TRBV5-1 and TRBJ2-7; 8 bases line up with TRBD1. CDR1 and CDR2 from the germline V gene are SGHRS and YFSETQ. The CDR3 covers 12 residues. V gave up 4 bases and J gave up 5 bases; unmatched junction bases: 2. CDR3 bases: TGCGCCAGCAGCCCGACAGGGGACGAGCAGTACTTC. Translating it yields CASSPTGDEQYF.

The CDR3 spells CASSPPFYSGNTIYF. DNA for the CDR3: TGTGCCAGCTCACCACCCTTCTACTCTGGAAACACCATATATTTT. The genes are TRBV18 and TRBJ1-3; the D is unclear. Germline V gene lookup returns CDR1 KGHSH and CDR2 LQKENI. The CDR3 sequence is 15 residues long. V was pared by 0 bases and J by 0 bases, with 6 bases between.

The CDR3 sequence is CASSIRMGHSYEQYF. The CDR3, as DNA: TGTGCCAGTAGTATAAGGATGGGGCACTCCTACGAGCAGTACTTC. J is TRBJ2-7 and V is TRBV19; a weak D match, TRBD1 (5 bases). The CDR3 consists of 15 residues. Looked up from germline, CDR1 is LNHDA and CDR2 is SQIVND (reference sequence). Between the trimmed V and J ends, which lost 2 bases and 0 bases, there was a span of 11 bases.

The chain couples TRBV2 to TRBJ2-5; possible D gene TRBD1, 7 bases. This CDR3 region has 13 residues. The germline V gene has CDR1 SNHLY and CDR2 FYNNEI. V was clipped by 6 bases and J by 5 bases, with 13 bases between them. The CDR3 bases are TGTGCCAGCAGCGCGGGACAGACGGAGACCCAGTACTTC. It translates to CASSAGQTETQYF.

In its sample, this clone was seen a few times. The rearrangement joins TRBV29-1 to TRBJ2-7, with TRBD2 matching 10 bases. CDR1 SQVTM and CDR2 ANQGSEA come from the germline V gene. The CDR3 spans 13 residues. Trimming at V came to 4 bases and at J to 4 bases, leaving 4 bases not matched to a gene. This chain's CDR3 is CSVAASGSYEQYF. For the CDR3, the DNA is TGCAGCGTTGCCGCTAGCGGGAGTTACGAGCAGTACTTC.

The chain links TRBV4-1 to TRBJ1-2; 9 nucleotides align to TRBD1. CDR3 length: 15 residues. The V gene's germline CDR1 is MGHRA and CDR2 YSYEKL. V trimming: 3 bases; J trimming: 4 bases; junction bases outside the gene matches: 6. The chain's CDR3 is CASSQPGQGLYGYTF. In DNA form, the CDR3 reads TGCGCCAGCAGCCAGCCGGGACAGGGACTCTATGGCTACACCTTC.

The CDR3 DNA follows: TGCGCCAGCAGCTTGGAGGGGGTTCGGGTCACTGAAGCTTTCTTT. It translates to CASSLEGVRVTEAFF. J is TRBJ1-1 and V is TRBV5-1; D might be TRBD1 (6 bases). The germline V and J ends were trimmed by 0 bases and 4 bases, with 13 bases remaining between them. The CDR3 is 15 amino acids. Germline CDR1 SGHRS, CDR2 YFSETQ.

V is TRBV7-9 and J is TRBJ2-5, with 10 bases matching TRBD2. The CDR3 runs to 15 residues. Trimming cost V 2 bases and J 4 bases; bases outside gene matches: 4. Germline V CDR1 and CDR2: SEHNR, FQNEAQ (reference sequence). As DNA, the CDR3 is TGTGCCAGCAGCTTAAGGAGCGGGAGGGGAGAGACCCAGTACTTC. Its protein product is CASSLRSGRGETQYF.

This clone was seen a few times. This chain joins TRBV6-5 and TRBJ2-1; 10 nucleotides line up with TRBD2. V gave up 6 bases and J gave up 9 bases; unmatched junction bases: 11. Germline loops: CDR1 MNHEY, CDR2 SVGAGI. This CDR3 spans 15 amino acids. The CDR3 region is CASRAGLAGASEQFF. CDR3 DNA sequence: TGTGCCAGCAGAGCTGGGCTAGCGGGAGCAAGTGAGCAGTTCTTC.

This clone was counted a few times. The chain combines TRBV4-1 with TRBJ2-5, with D tentatively TRBD2 (7 bases). The CDR3 contains 16 residues. CDR1 is MGHRA and CDR2 is YSYEKL in the germline V gene. Trimming removed 0 bases from V and 6 bases from J, with 17 bases in between. In nucleotides, the CDR3 is TGCGCCAGCAGCCAAGAGCTGACGGGGGGCAGTAAGACCCAGTACTTC. This codes for CASSQELTGGSKTQYF.

This chain joins TRBV6-5 and TRBJ2-6; maybe TRBD2 (6 bases). The V end lost 4 bases, the J end lost 0 bases, and 10 bases lay between the germline ends. CDR1 MNHEY and CDR2 SVGAGI come from the germline V gene. This CDR3 has 16 residues. The CDR3 nucleotides are TGTGCCAGCAGTTCCGGGACTTTCTCTGGGGCCAACGTCCTGACTTTC. This translates into CASSSGTFSGANVLTF.

This clone has just a few counts. V is TRBV19 and J is TRBJ1-5; 10 nucleotides line up with TRBD1. Germline V CDR1 and CDR2: LNHDA, SQIVND (reference sequence). The CDR3 is made up of 15 amino acids. The J segment lost 5 bases and the V segment lost 6 bases, leaving 7 bases of the junction unmatched. Here the CDR3 DNA reads TGTGCCAGTAGCCCGGGACAGGGGAACTATCAGCCCCAGCATTTT. It specifies CASSPGQGNYQPQHF.

The chain combines TRBV2 with TRBJ2-5; TRBD1 matches 8 bases. CDR1 is SNHLY and CDR2 is FYNNEI in the germline V gene. CDR3 size: 13 residues. The ends lost 10 bases at V and 5 bases at J; junction bases unmatched: 9. The CDR3 region is CATTTGDRETQYF. DNA for the CDR3: TGTGCCACCACTACAGGGGACAGGGAGACCCAGTACTTC.

The chain carries TRBV7-2 and TRBJ2-7, with 10 bases that match TRBD1. The V gene end was trimmed by 5 bases and the J gene end by 7 bases; junction bases not matched to a gene: 11. The length of the CDR3 is 15 residues. Germline V CDR1 and CDR2: SGHTA, FQGNSA. The CDR3 coding sequence is TGTGCCAGCAGCCTTTCGGGACAGGGGATGGGGGAGCAGTACTTC. As protein: CASSLSGQGMGEQYF.